This T cell receptor (beta chain) stems from a study of T cell repertoires in cytomegalovirus infection. One entry per CDR3 protein, called by TCRdb with MiXCR from the reads. The sample holds fewer than 300,000 distinct CDR3 sequences, roughly 25% seen once. Trimming cost V 5 bases and J 2 bases; bases outside gene matches: 10. The CDR3 spans 17 residues. Germline CDR1 MDHEN, CDR2 SYDVKM. The material sequenced was PBMCs. This sequence was found in a human donor in good health (CMV status not recorded). Some clones in this sample may be carry-over from other donors' samples. The chain employs TRBV28 and TRBJ2-7; 12 bases are shared with TRBD2. As DNA, the CDR3 is TGTGCCAGCAGTGTGATTGGACTAGCGGGACCCACCTACGAGCAGTACTTC. Amino acid sequence: CASSVIGLAGPTYEQYF.